A selection of T cell receptor beta chains follows, all from one sample in a study of T cells in localized non-small cell lung cancer. Measured with immunoSEQ multiplex PCR; TCRdb has only the in-frame clones, and not every one. This table holds 2,500 to 3,000 clones, roughly a quarter found once. The sample consisted of normal lung tissue next to the tumor, taken before any cancer treatment. These receptors were obtained from a male donor aged 60 or older with stage II lung adenocarcinoma. Both conserved end residues are part of each CDR3. The D gene is left open where the match is weak. For some rows the clone size is stated as once, few or many, or as a class when expanded; others skip it.

V: TRBV15
D: -
J: TRBJ1-4
size: few
DNA: TGTGCCACCAGCAGAGATTTGGGGGGCGAGGAAAAACTGTTTTTT
CDR3: CATSRDLGGEEKLFF

V: TRBV11-3
D: TRBD1
J: TRBJ2-5
size: medium-sized
DNA: TGTGCCAGCAGCCCCAGGGACAGGGGGTGGCAAGAGACCCAGTACTTC
CDR3: CASSPRDRGWQETQYF

V: TRBV10-2
D: TRBD1
J: TRBJ1-2
size: -
DNA: TGCGCCAGCAGGGAGTTTATACAGGGGTCGAACTATGGCTACACCTTC
CDR3: CASREFIQGSNYGYTF

V: TRBV19
D: -
J: TRBJ2-5
size: once
DNA: TGTGCCAGTAGTATTCGGCAGCAAGAGACCCAGTACTTC
CDR3: CASSIRQQETQYF

V: TRBV12-5
D: -
J: TRBJ1-5
size: few
DNA: TGTGCTAGTGGTTCAGGGGAAAGCAATCAGCCCCAGCATTTT
CDR3: CASGSGESNQPQHF

V: TRBV9
D: -
J: TRBJ2-2
size: many
DNA: TGTGCCAGCAGCGCGGTCCACTGGGACGGGGAGCTGTTTTTT
CDR3: CASSAVHWDGELFF

V: TRBV5-1
D: TRBD2
J: TRBJ2-7
size: -
DNA: TGCGCCAGCAGTTGGACTAGCGAGACCTACGAGCAGTACTTC
CDR3: CASSWTSETYEQYF

V: TRBV11-3
D: -
J: TRBJ1-1
size: few
DNA: TGTGCCAGCAGCTTGGTCGGGGACTTATTCACTGAAGCTTTCTTT
CDR3: CASSLVGDLFTEAFF

V: TRBV5-1
D: -
J: TRBJ2-3
size: -
DNA: TGCGCCAGCAGCACCTACTCTCTAGCCAGCGGCACAGATACGCAGTATTTT
CDR3: CASSTYSLASGTDTQYF

V: TRBV29-1
D: -
J: TRBJ1-5
size: few
DNA: TGCAGCGTTTCAGACGGGGGTCAGCCCCAGCATTTT
CDR3: CSVSDGGQPQHF

V: TRBV6-8
D: TRBD2
J: TRBJ2-1
size: -
DNA: TGTGCCAGCAGCCGACTAGCGGGCAATGAGCAGTTCTTC
CDR3: CASSRLAGNEQFF

V: TRBV29-1
D: -
J: TRBJ2-5
size: -
DNA: TGCAGCGAAAAGATGAGGACCCCCGGGCACCAAGAGACCCAGTACTTC
CDR3: CSEKMRTPGHQETQYF

V: TRBV5-1
D: TRBD2
J: TRBJ2-2
size: -
DNA: TGCGCCAGCAGCTTCCGGGCTAGCGGGAGCACGAACACCGGGGAGCTGTTTTTT
CDR3: CASSFRASGSTNTGELFF

V: TRBV6-8
D: TRBD1
J: TRBJ1-5
size: large
DNA: TGTGCCAGCAGTTACGATCAGGGGGCCCAGCATTTT
CDR3: CASSYDQGAQHF

V: TRBV18
D: TRBD1
J: TRBJ1-4
size: -
DNA: TGTGCCAGCTCACCACATTATGACAGGGGGGCGGAAAAACTGTTTTTT
CDR3: CASSPHYDRGAEKLFF

V: TRBV6-8
D: TRBD1
J: TRBJ2-3
size: -
DNA: TGTGCCAGCAGCCAGGGACAGGGGTTGACAGATACGCAGTATTTT
CDR3: CASSQGQGLTDTQYF

V: TRBV10-2
D: TRBD1
J: TRBJ1-2
size: large
DNA: TGCGCCAGCAGTGAGTGGACAGGGGGAGACTATGGCTACACCTTC
CDR3: CASSEWTGGDYGYTF

V: TRBV7-1
D: -
J: TRBJ2-1
size: -
DNA: TGTGCCAGCAGCTTAGTATCAGTGAGCGAGCAGTTCTTC
CDR3: CASSLVSVSEQFF

V: TRBV9
D: -
J: TRBJ2-5
size: -
DNA: TGTGCCAGCAGCAATTACAGGGTCGGCGGGATATCCGGAGAGACCCAGTACTTC
CDR3: CASSNYRVGGISGETQYF

V: TRBV18
D: TRBD1
J: TRBJ1-1
size: -
DNA: TGTGCCAGCTCTCTAGGACAGGGAAGACTGAACACTGAAGCTTTCTTT
CDR3: CASSLGQGRLNTEAFF

V: TRBV11-3
D: TRBD2
J: TRBJ2-3
size: few
DNA: TGTGCCAGCAGCTTTGCGGGAGCGGGAACAGATACGCAGTATTTT
CDR3: CASSFAGAGTDTQYF

V: TRBV2
D: -
J: TRBJ1-2
size: few
DNA: TGTGCCAGCAGTGAGTTTAGTTATGGCTACACCTTC
CDR3: CASSEFSYGYTF

V: TRBV19
D: TRBD1
J: TRBJ1-1
size: large
DNA: TGTGCCTCATCGGACAGGGGCAACACTGAAGCTTTCTTT
CDR3: CASSDRGNTEAFF

V: TRBV18
D: TRBD1
J: TRBJ2-4
size: few
DNA: TGTGCCAGCTCACCACCGGGACAGGGGATAGCCAAAAACATTCAGTACTTC
CDR3: CASSPPGQGIAKNIQYF

V: TRBV28
D: -
J: TRBJ1-2
size: -
DNA: TGTGCCAGCAGCACTACAGGGAACTATGGCTACACCTTC
CDR3: CASSTTGNYGYTF

V: TRBV5-1
D: -
J: TRBJ1-1
size: -
DNA: TGCGCCAGCGGGGACGGACTGGGGATGAACACTGAAGCTTTCTTT
CDR3: CASGDGLGMNTEAFF

V: TRBV11-3
D: -
J: TRBJ2-2
size: -
DNA: TGTGCCAGCAGCTCCGGTTCGAACACCGGGGAGCTGTTTTTT
CDR3: CASSSGSNTGELFF

V: TRBV30
D: -
J: TRBJ1-6
size: few
DNA: TGTGCCTGGAGTCTCGGAGGGTCCGTCAATTCACCCCTCCACTTT
CDR3: CAWSLGGSVNSPLHF

V: TRBV11-3
D: TRBD2
J: TRBJ2-3
size: few
DNA: TGTGCCAGCAGCATTAGCGGGGGGGCAGATACGCAGTATTTT
CDR3: CASSISGGADTQYF

V: TRBV6-8
D: -
J: TRBJ1-1
size: -
DNA: TGTGCCAGCAGTGCGGTCTTGGGGGAAGCTTTCTTT
CDR3: CASSAVLGEAFF

V: TRBV19
D: -
J: TRBJ1-1
size: few
DNA: TGTGCCAGTAGTATAGGCCGGGACCCAACTGAAGCTTTCTTT
CDR3: CASSIGRDPTEAFF

V: TRBV25-1
D: -
J: TRBJ2-7
size: -
DNA: TGTGCCAGCAGTGGTCCGTGGCCCCCACCTTACGAGCAGTACTTC
CDR3: CASSGPWPPPYEQYF

V: TRBV7-6
D: TRBD1
J: TRBJ2-5
size: few
DNA: TGTGCCAGCAGCTATACAACAGGGGGTCAAGAGACCCAGTACTTC
CDR3: CASSYTTGGQETQYF

V: TRBV5-1
D: -
J: TRBJ2-2
size: once
DNA: TGCGCCAGCAGCCCCCGGGGTATCGCGAACACCGGGGAGCTGTTTTTT
CDR3: CASSPRGIANTGELFF

V: TRBV18
D: TRBD1
J: TRBJ1-5
size: large
DNA: TGTGCCAGCTCACCACCTGGGACAGAGGATCAGCCCCAGCATTTT
CDR3: CASSPPGTEDQPQHF

V: TRBV6-8
D: -
J: TRBJ1-5
size: large
DNA: TGTGCCAGCAGTTACTCCGGGGTTCGGAATCAGCCCCAGCATTTT
CDR3: CASSYSGVRNQPQHF

V: TRBV11-3
D: TRBD1
J: TRBJ2-7
size: -
DNA: TGTGCCAGCAGCTTAGGGGGACAGGGCTACGAGCAGTACTTC
CDR3: CASSLGGQGYEQYF

V: TRBV9
D: -
J: TRBJ2-5
size: few
DNA: TGTGCCAGCAGCGTAGGATCAAGTTGGCAAGAGACCCAGTACTTC
CDR3: CASSVGSSWQETQYF

V: TRBV11-3
D: TRBD1
J: TRBJ1-6
size: -
DNA: TGTGCCAGCAGCACGTCAGGGGGCGTGAATTCACCCCTCCACTTT
CDR3: CASSTSGGVNSPLHF

V: TRBV5-1
D: TRBD1
J: TRBJ2-7
size: -
DNA: TGCGCCAGCAGCAACCCACAGGGGTCCTACGAGCAGTACTTC
CDR3: CASSNPQGSYEQYF

V: TRBV4-1
D: -
J: TRBJ2-5
size: -
DNA: TGCGCCAGCAGCCAAGATCAGGGGCAAGAGACCCAGTACTTC
CDR3: CASSQDQGQETQYF

V: TRBV19
D: TRBD2
J: TRBJ2-3
size: -
DNA: TGTGCCAGTAGTCCAGGAGTCCAGCGGGGAACAGATACGCAGTATTTT
CDR3: CASSPGVQRGTDTQYF

V: TRBV11-3
D: TRBD1
J: TRBJ1-1
size: medium-sized
DNA: TGTGCCAGCAGCTGGGGTCCGGACAGGATCATGAACACTGAAGCTTTCTTT
CDR3: CASSWGPDRIMNTEAFF

V: TRBV6-8
D: TRBD1
J: TRBJ1-5
size: few
DNA: TGTGCCAGCAGCCCCGGGACAGGCTGGAATCAGCCCCAGCATTTT
CDR3: CASSPGTGWNQPQHF

V: TRBV11-3
D: -
J: TRBJ2-7
size: few
DNA: TGTGCCAGCAGCTCTACAGGGACGGGTTTATACGAGCAGTACTTC
CDR3: CASSSTGTGLYEQYF

V: TRBV19
D: TRBD1
J: TRBJ2-7
size: -
DNA: TGTGCCAGTACTCCTAGGACAGGAGTTCCCACCTACGAGCAGTACTTC
CDR3: CASTPRTGVPTYEQYF

V: TRBV30
D: -
J: TRBJ2-7
size: -
DNA: TGTGCCTGGAGCCGGGACAACATCGCCTACGAGCAGTACTTC
CDR3: CAWSRDNIAYEQYF

V: TRBV19
D: -
J: TRBJ2-5
size: -
DNA: TGTGCCAGTAGTATAGGGGGGACCCAGTACTTC
CDR3: CASSIGGTQYF

V: TRBV6-8
D: TRBD1
J: TRBJ2-1
size: -
DNA: TGTGCCAGCAGTAACCGGGACAGGGCCGATGAGCAGTTCTTC
CDR3: CASSNRDRADEQFF

V: TRBV11-3
D: -
J: TRBJ2-5
size: few
DNA: TGTGCCAGCAGCCTGGGGGGAGGTACGGAGACCCAGTACTTC
CDR3: CASSLGGGTETQYF

V: TRBV6-8
D: -
J: TRBJ2-5
size: medium-sized
DNA: TGTGCCAGCAGTGTTCAAACCTTGGACGAGACCCAGTACTTC
CDR3: CASSVQTLDETQYF

V: TRBV30
D: -
J: TRBJ1-3
size: -
DNA: TGTGCCTGGAAGCGGGGGCCTGGAAACACCATATATTTT
CDR3: CAWKRGPGNTIYF

V: TRBV11-3
D: TRBD2
J: TRBJ2-1
size: medium-sized
DNA: TGTGCCAGCAGCCGAACTAGCGGGAACACCAATGAGCAGTTCTTC
CDR3: CASSRTSGNTNEQFF

V: TRBV4-1
D: TRBD1
J: TRBJ2-7
size: -
DNA: TGCGCCAGCAGCCAAGCAACGGACAGGCCGACCTACGAGCAGTACTTC
CDR3: CASSQATDRPTYEQYF

V: TRBV18
D: -
J: TRBJ2-5
size: large
DNA: TGTGCCAGCTCACGTGACAGGCAAGAGACCCAGTACTTC
CDR3: CASSRDRQETQYF

V: TRBV11-3
D: -
J: TRBJ1-5
size: few
DNA: TGTGCCAGCAGCTTTTACCTGTCAATAAATCAGCCCCAGCATTTT
CDR3: CASSFYLSINQPQHF

V: TRBV18
D: TRBD2
J: TRBJ2-1
size: -
DNA: TGTGCCAGCTCACCGGGACTAGCGGCCCTCCGGGGTGAGCAGTTCTTC
CDR3: CASSPGLAALRGEQFF